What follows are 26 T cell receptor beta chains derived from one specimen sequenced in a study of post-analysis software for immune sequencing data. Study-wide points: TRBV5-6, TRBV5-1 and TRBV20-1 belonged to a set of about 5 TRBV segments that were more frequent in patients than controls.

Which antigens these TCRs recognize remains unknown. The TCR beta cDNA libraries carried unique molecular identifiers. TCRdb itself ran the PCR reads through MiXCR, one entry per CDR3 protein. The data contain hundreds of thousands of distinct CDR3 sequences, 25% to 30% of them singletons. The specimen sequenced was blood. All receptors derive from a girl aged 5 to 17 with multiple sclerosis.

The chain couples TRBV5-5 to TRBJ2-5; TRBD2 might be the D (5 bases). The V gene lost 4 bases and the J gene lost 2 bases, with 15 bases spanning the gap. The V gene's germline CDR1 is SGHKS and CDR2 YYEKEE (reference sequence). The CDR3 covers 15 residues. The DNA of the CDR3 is TGTGCCAGCAGCCCCCTCGATAGGAGGCAAGAGACCCAGTACTTC. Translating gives CASSPLDRRQETQYF.

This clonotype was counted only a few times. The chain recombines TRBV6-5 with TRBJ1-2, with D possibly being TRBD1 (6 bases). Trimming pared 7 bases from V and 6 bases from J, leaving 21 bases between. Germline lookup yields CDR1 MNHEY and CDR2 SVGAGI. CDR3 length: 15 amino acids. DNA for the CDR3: TGTGCCAGCAAGGCGGGGGCAGGGCTTTGGGATGGCTACACCTTC. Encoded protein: CASKAGAGLWDGYTF.

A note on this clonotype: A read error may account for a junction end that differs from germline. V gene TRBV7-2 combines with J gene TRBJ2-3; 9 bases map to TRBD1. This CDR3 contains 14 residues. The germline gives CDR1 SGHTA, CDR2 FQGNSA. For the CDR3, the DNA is TGCAGCGGTCGACAGGGGGTGAGCACAGATACGCAGTATTTT. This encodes CSGRQGVSTDTQYF.

CDR3: CASSPTGRNQPQHF. CDR3 sequence (DNA): TGTGCCAGCAGCCCCACAGGACGCAATCAGCCCCAGCATTTT. The V call is TRBV12-3 or TRBV12-4, the J call TRBJ1-5; D is perhaps TRBD1 (5 bases). The V gene lost 6 bases and the J gene lost 2 bases, with 11 bases spanning the gap. This CDR3 has 14 amino acids.

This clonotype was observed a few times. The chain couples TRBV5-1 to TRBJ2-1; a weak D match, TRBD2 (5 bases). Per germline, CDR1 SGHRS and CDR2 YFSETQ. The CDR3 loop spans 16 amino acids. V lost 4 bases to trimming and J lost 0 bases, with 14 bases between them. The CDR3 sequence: CASSPVGLRSYNEQFF. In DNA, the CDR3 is TGCGCCAGCAGCCCCGTTGGACTGCGCTCCTACAATGAGCAGTTCTTC.

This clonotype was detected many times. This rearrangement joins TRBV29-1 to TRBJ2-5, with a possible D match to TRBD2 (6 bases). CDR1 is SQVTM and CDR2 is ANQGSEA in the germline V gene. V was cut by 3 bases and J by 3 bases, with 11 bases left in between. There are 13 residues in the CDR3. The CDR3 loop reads CSVETSGEETQYF. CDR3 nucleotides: TGCAGCGTTGAGACGTCGGGAGAAGAGACCCAGTACTTC.

DNA of the CDR3: TGCAGTGCTAGACCGACTAGCGGGGGGCGGAATGAGCAGTTCTTC. Its protein is CSARPTSGGRNEQFF. The chain carries TRBV20-1 and TRBJ2-1, with TRBD2 identical over 13 bases. Germline V gene sequence: CDR1 DFQATT, CDR2 SNEGSKA (reference sequence). This CDR3 spans 15 amino acids. Germline trimming cut 2 bases from V and 7 bases from J; bases unmatched to any gene: 5.

CDR3 loop: CATSGMGDQPQHF. CDR3 sequence (DNA): TGTGCCACCAGTGGGATGGGGGATCAGCCCCAGCATTTT. J is TRBJ1-5 and V is TRBV24-1; D possibly corresponds to TRBD1 (5 bases). The CDR3 length is 13 residues. V lost 5 bases and J 5 bases, leaving 9 bases between the germline ends. Germline V gene data show CDR1 as KGHDR and CDR2 as SFDVKD.

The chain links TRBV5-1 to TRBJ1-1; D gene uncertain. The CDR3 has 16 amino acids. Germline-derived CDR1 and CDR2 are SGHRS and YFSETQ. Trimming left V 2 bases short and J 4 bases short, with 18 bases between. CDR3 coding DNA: TGCGCCAGCAGCTTCAAAGGGTCCTCTAGGAGCACTGAAGCTTTCTTT. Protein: CASSFKGSSRSTEAFF. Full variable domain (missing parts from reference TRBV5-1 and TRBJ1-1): KAGVTQTPRYLIKTRGQQVTLSCSPISGHRSVSWYQQTPGQGLQFLFEYFSETQRNKGNFPGRFSGRQFSNSRSEMNVSTLELGDSALYLCASSFKGSSRSTEAFFGQGTRLTVV.

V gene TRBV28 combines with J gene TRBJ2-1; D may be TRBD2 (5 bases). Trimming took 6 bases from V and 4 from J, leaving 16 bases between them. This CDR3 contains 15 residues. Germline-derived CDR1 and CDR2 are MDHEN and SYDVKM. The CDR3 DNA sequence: TGTGCCAGCAGAAGTCGTCGGACTGGATACAATGAGCAGTTCTTC. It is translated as CASRSRRTGYNEQFF.

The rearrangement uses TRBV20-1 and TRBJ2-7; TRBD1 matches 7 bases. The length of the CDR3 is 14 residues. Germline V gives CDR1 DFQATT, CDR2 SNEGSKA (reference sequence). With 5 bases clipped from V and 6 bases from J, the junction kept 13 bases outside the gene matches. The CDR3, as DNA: TGCAGTGCTCCCCGGGACAGACCGTCCCGCGAGCAGTACTTC. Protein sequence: CSAPRDRPSREQYF.

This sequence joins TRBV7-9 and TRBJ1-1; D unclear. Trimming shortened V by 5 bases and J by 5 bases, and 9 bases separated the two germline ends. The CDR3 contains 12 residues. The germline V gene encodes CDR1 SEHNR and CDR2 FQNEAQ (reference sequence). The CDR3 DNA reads TGTGCCAGCAGCACAACTCTGACTGAAGCTTTCTTT. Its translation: CASSTTLTEAFF.

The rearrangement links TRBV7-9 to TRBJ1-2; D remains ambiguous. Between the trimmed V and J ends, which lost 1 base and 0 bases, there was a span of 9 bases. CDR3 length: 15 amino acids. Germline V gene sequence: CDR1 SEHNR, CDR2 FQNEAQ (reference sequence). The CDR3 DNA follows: TGTGCCAGCAGCTTAGGGGGATCCTCTAACTATGGCTACACCTTC. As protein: CASSLGGSSNYGYTF.

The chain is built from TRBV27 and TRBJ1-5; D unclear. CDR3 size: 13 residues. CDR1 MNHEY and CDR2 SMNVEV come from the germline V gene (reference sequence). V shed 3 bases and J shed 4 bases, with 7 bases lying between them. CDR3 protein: CASSFQTNQPQHF. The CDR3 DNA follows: TGTGCCAGCAGTTTTCAGACGAATCAGCCCCAGCATTTT.

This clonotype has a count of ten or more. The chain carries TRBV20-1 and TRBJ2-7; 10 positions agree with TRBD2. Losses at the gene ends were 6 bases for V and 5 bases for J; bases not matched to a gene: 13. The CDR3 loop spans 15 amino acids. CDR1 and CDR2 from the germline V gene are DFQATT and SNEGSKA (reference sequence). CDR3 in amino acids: CSARKGAGGPNEQYF. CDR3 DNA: TGCAGTGCACGGAAGGGAGCGGGAGGGCCAAACGAGCAGTACTTC.

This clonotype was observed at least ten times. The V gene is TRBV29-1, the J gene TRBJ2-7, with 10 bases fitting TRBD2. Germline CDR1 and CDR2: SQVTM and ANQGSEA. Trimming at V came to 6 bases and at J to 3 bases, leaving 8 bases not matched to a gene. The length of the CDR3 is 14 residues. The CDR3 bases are TGCAGCGTGACCTCTAGCGGGAGCTACTACGAGCAGTACTTC. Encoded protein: CSVTSSGSYYEQYF.

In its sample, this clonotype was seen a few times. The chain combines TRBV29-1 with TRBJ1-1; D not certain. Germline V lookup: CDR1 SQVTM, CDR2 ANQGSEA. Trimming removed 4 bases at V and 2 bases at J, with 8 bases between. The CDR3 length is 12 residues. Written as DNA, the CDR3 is TGCAGCGTTGGACCCTTTAACACTGAAGCTTTCTTT. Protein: CSVGPFNTEAFF.

CDR3 protein: CASTSGGSIYGYTF. In nucleotides, the CDR3 is TGTGCCAGCACCTCAGGGGGGTCAATCTATGGCTACACCTTC. The chain employs TRBV28 and TRBJ1-2; 7 positions match TRBD1. The CDR3 consists of 14 residues. The V gene's germline CDR1 is MDHEN and CDR2 SYDVKM. J was trimmed by 4 bases and V by 7 bases; bases with no gene match: 9.

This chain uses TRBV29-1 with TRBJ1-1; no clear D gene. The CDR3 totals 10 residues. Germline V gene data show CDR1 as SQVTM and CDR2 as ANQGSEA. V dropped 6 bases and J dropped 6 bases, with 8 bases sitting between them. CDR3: CSVLGAEAFF. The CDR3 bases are TGCAGCGTACTGGGCGCTGAAGCTTTCTTT.

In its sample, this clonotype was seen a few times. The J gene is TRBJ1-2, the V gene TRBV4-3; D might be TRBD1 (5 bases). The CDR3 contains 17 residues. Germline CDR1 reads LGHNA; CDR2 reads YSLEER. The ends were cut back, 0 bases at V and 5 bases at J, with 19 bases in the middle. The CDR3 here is CASSQERDGPHLYGYTF. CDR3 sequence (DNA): TGCGCCAGCAGCCAAGAAAGGGACGGGCCCCACCTGTATGGCTACACCTTC.

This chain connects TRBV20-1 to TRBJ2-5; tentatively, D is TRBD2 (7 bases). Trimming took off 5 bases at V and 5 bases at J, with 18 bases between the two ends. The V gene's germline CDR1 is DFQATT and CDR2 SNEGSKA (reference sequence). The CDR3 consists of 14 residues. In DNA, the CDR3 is TGCAGTGCTCGTCACTCGGGGGGCACGGAGACCCAGTACTTC. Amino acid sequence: CSARHSGGTETQYF.

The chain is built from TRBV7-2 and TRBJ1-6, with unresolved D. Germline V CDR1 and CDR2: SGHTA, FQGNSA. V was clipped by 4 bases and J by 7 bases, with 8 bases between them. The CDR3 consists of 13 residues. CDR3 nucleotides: TGTGCCAGCAGCTACCCCGTCAATTCACCCCTCCACTTT. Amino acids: CASSYPVNSPLHF.

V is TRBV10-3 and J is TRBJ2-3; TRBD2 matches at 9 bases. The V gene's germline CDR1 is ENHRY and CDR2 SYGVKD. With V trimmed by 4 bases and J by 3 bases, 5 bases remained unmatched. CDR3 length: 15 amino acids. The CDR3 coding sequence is TGTGCCATCAGTGGGTGGAGCGGGAGGACAGATACGCAGTATTTT. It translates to CAISGWSGRTDTQYF.

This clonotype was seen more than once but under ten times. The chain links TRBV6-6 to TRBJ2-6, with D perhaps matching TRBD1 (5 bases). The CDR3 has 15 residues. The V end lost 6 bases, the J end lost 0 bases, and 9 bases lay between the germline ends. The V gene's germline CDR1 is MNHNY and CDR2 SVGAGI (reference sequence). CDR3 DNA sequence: TGTGCCAGCAGCCCGGACAACTCTGGGGCCAACGTCCTGACTTTC. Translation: CASSPDNSGANVLTF.

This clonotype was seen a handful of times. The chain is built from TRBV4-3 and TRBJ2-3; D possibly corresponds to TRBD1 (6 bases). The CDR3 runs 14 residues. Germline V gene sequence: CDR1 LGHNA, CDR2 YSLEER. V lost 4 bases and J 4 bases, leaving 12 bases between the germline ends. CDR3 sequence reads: CASSLTGASDTQYF. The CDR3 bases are TGCGCCAGCAGCCTGACAGGAGCATCAGATACGCAGTATTTT.

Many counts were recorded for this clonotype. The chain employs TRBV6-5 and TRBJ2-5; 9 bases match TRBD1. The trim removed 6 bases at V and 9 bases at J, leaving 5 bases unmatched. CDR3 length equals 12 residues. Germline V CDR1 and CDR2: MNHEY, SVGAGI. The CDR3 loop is CASSPGQGAQYF. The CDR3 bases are TGTGCCAGCAGCCCGGGACAGGGTGCCCAGTACTTC.